A selection of T cell receptor beta chains follows, all from one sample in a study of human T cells and chemical hapten exposure. TCRdb redid the calling of the RACE reads with MiXCR, one entry per CDR3 protein. In the table there are around 120,000 distinct CDR3 sequences, about an eighth of which are singletons. The material sequenced was whole blood, taken in connection with sensitization to the hapten diphenylcyclopropenone (DPC). The source is a man between 18 and 29 years old with alopecia areata. Some clones in this sample may be carry-over from other donors' samples. Each CDR3 is given with its conserved first and last residue. The D gene is left open where the match is weak. Only part of the rows carry a size: once, few, many, or a class if the clone is expanded.

clone size,J gene,CDR3 length,D gene,V gene,CDR3 protein,CDR3 DNA
few,TRBJ1-1,15,TRBD1,TRBV25-1,CASSIAGTGYTEAFF,TGTGCCAGCAGTATAGCCGGGACAGGGTACACTGAAGCTTTCTTT
many,TRBJ1-1,14,NA,TRBV29-1,CSVEGGRGRTEAFF,TGCAGCGTTGAAGGAGGCAGGGGCAGGACTGAAGCTTTCTTT
NA,TRBJ1-4,15,NA,TRBV12-3/TRBV12-4,CASSFWGQANEKLFF,TGTGCCAGCAGTTTTTGGGGGCAGGCTAATGAAAAACTGTTTTTT
NA,TRBJ2-7,12,NA,TRBV2,CAGSGLPYEQYF,TGTGCCGGCTCTGGGCTTCCCTACGAGCAGTACTTC
NA,TRBJ2-1,16,TRBD2,TRBV14,CASSQDWRGAYNEQFF,TGTGCCAGCAGCCAAGATTGGCGGGGGGCCTACAATGAGCAGTTCTTC
NA,TRBJ1-2,13,TRBD1,TRBV27,CASSLLTGAGYTF,TGTGCCAGCAGTTTATTGACAGGGGCTGGCTACACCTTC
NA,TRBJ1-4,15,TRBD1,TRBV9,CASSAPGQGSEKLFF,TGTGCCAGCAGCGCCCCAGGACAGGGGAGCGAAAAACTGTTTTTT
NA,TRBJ1-1,13,NA,TRBV6-5,CASSYGGDTEAFF,TGTGCCAGCAGTTACGGGGGGGACACTGAAGCTTTCTTT
NA,TRBJ1-6,20,NA,TRBV6-6,CASSLTRPTPRSSYNSPLHF,TGTGCCAGCAGTTTAACACGGCCCACTCCCCGGAGCTCCTATAATTCACCCCTCCACTTT
few,TRBJ1-5,14,NA,TRBV24-1,CATSDSQLGRPQHF,TGTGCCACCAGTGATTCACAATTAGGGAGGCCCCAGCATTTT